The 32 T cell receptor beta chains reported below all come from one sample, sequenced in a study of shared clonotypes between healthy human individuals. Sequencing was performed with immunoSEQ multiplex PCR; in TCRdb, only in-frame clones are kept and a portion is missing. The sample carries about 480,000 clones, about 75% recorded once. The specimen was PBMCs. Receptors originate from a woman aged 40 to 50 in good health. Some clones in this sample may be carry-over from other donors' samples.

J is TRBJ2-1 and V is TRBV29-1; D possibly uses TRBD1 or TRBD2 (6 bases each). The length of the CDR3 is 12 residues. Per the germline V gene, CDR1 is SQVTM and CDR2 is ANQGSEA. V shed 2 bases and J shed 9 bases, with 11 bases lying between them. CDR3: CSVEPGGGEQFF. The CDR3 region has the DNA TGCAGCGTTGAACCCGGGGGCGGTGAGCAGTTCTTC.

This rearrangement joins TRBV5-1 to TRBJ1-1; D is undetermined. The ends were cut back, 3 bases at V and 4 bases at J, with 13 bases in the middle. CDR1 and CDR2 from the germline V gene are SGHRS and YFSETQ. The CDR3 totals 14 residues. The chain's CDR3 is CASSSNLKGTEAFF. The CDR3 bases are TGCGCCAGCAGCTCGAATTTAAAGGGCACTGAAGCTTTCTTT.

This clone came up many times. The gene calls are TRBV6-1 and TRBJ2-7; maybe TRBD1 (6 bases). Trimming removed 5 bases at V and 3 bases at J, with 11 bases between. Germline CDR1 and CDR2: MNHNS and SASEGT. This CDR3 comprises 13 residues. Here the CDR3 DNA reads TGTGCCAGCAGTAGACAGGTCTTCTACGAGCAGTACTTC. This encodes CASSRQVFYEQYF.

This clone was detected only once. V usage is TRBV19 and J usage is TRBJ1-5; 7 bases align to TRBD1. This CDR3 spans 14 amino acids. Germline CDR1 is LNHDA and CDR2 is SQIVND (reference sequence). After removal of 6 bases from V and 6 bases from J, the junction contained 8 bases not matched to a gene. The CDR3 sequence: CASSLDRYGQPQHF. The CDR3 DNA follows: TGTGCCAGTAGCTTGGACAGGTACGGTCAGCCCCAGCATTTT.

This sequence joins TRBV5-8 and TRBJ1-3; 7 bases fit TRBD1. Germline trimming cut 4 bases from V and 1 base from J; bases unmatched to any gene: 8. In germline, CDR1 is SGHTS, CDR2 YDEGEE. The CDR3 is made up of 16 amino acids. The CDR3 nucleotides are TGTGCCAGCAGCACGGGACAGTTGATATCTGGAAACACCATATATTTT. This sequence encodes CASSTGQLISGNTIYF.

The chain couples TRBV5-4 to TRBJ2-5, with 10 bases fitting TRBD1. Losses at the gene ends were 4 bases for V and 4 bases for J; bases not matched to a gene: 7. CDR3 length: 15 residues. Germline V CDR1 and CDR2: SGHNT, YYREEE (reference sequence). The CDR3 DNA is TGTGCCAGCAGCCGACAGGGGGCGGGTGGAGAGACCCAGTACTTC. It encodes CASSRQGAGGETQYF.

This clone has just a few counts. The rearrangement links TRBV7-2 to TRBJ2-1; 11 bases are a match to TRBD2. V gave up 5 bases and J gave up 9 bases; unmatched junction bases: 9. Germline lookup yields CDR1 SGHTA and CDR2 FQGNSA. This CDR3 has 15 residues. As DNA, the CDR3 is TGTGCCAGCAGCAACGTAGCGGGAGGGTTTGGTGAGCAGTTCTTC. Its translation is CASSNVAGGFGEQFF. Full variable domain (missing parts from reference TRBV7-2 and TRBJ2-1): GAGVSQSPSNKVTEKGKDVELRCDPISGHTALYWYRQSLGQGLEFLIYFQGNSAPDKSGLPSDRFSAERTGGSVSTLTIQRTQQEDSAVYLCASSNVAGGFGEQFFGPGTRLTVL.

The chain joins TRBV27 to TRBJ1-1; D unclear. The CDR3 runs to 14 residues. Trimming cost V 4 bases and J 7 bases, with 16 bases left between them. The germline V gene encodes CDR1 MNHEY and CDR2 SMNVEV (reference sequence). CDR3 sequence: CASSSIAWINEAFF. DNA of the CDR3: TGTGCCAGCAGTTCGATAGCCTGGATCAATGAAGCTTTCTTT.

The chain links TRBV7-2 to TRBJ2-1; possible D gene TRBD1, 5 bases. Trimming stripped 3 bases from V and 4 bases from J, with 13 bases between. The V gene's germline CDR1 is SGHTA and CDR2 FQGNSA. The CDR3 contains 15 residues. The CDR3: CASSLRQGAYNEQFF. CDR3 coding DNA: TGTGCCAGCAGCTTGCGGCAGGGTGCGTACAATGAGCAGTTCTTC.

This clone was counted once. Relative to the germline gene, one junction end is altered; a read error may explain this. The CDR3 bases are TGCGCCAACAGCTTGGATACAGTATACGAGCAGTACTTC. Amino acids: CANSLDTVYEQYF. The gene calls are TRBV5-1 and TRBJ2-7; D call uncertain. CDR3 length: 13 residues. Looked up from germline, CDR1 is SGHRS and CDR2 is YFSETQ. The entire variable domain, with the rest obtained from reference TRBV5-1 and TRBJ2-7, is as follows: KAGVTQTPRYLIKTRGQQVTLSCSPISGHRSVSWYQQTPGQGLQFLFEYFSETQRNKGNFPGRFSGRQFSNSRSEMNVSTLELGDSALYLCANSLDTVYEQYFGPGTRLTVT.

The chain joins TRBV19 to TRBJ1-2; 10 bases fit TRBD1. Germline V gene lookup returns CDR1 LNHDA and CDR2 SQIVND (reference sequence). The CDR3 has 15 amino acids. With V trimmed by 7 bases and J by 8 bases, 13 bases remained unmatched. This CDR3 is CASMGTGESLYGYTF. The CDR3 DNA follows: TGTGCCAGTATGGGGACAGGGGAATCCCTATACGGCTACACCTTC. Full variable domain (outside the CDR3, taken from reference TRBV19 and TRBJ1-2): DGGITQSPKYLFRKEGQNVTLSCEQNLNHDAMYWYRQDPGQGLRLIYYSQIVNDFQKGDIAEGYSVSREKKESFPLTVTSAQKNPTAFYLCASMGTGESLYGYTFGSGTRLTVV.

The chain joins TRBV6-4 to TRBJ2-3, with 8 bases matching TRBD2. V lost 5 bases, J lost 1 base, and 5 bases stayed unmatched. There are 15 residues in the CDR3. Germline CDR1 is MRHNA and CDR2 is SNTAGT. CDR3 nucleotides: TGTGCCAGCAGTCCAAGAGCGGGAGGCACAGATACGCAGTATTTT. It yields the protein CASSPRAGGTDTQYF.

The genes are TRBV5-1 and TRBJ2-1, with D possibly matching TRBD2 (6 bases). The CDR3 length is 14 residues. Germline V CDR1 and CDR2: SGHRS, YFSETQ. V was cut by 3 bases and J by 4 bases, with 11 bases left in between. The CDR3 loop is CASSYRDSYNEQFF. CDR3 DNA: TGCGCCAGCAGCTACCGGGACTCGTACAATGAGCAGTTCTTC.

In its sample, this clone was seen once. The CDR3 DNA reads as TGTGCCAGCTATGGACCGAGGAGCTCCTACGAGCAGTACTTC. Translating it yields CASYGPRSSYEQYF. The chain has TRBV28 and TRBJ2-5; D call uncertain. The J call could be wrong; TRBJ2-7 is a better fit for the DNA end. Germline CDR1 MDHEN, CDR2 SYDVKM. This CDR3 region has 14 residues.

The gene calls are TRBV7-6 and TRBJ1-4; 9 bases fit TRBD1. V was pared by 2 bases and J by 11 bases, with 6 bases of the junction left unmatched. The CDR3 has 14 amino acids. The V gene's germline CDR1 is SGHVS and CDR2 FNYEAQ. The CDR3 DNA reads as TGTGCCAGCAGCTTATCCCCAGGACAGGGGAAACTGTTTTTT. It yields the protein CASSLSPGQGKLFF.

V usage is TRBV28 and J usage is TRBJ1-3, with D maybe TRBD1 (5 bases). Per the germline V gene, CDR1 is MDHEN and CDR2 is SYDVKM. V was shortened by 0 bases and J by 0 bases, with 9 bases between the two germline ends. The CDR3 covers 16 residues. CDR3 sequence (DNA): TGTGCCAGCAGTTTATGGTCAGGGAGCTCTGGAAACACCATATATTTT. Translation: CASSLWSGSSGNTIYF.

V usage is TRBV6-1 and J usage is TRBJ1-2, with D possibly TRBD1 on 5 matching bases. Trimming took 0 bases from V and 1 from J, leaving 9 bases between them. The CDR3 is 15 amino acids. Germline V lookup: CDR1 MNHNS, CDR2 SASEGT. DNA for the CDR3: TGTGCCAGCAGTGAAGCGCTTCAGGGTAACTATGGCTACACCTTC. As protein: CASSEALQGNYGYTF.

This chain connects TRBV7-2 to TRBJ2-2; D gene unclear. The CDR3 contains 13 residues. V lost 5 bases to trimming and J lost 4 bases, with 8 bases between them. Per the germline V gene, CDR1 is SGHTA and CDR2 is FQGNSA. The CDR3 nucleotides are TGTGCCAGCAGCCCCTGGGGCACCGGGGAGCTGTTTTTT. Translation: CASSPWGTGELFF.

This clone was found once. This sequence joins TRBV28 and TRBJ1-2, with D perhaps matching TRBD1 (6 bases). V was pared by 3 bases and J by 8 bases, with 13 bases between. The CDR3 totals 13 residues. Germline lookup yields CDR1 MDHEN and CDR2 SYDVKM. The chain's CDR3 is CASSLGGLGGYTF. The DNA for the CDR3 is TGTGCCAGCAGTTTGGGGGGGCTGGGCGGCTACACCTTC.

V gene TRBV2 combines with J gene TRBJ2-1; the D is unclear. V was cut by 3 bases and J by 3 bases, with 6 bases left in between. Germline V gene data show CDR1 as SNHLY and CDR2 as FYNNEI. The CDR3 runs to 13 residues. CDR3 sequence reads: CASSDSGYNEQFF. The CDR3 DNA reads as TGTGCCAGCAGTGACAGTGGCTACAATGAGCAGTTCTTC.

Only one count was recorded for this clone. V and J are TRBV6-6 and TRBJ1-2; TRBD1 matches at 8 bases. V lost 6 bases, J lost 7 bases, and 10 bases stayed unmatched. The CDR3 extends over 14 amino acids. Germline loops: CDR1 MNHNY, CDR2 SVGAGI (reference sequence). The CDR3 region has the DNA TGTGCCAGCAGCTTGGACAGGGTTGACTTTGGCTACACCTTC. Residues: CASSLDRVDFGYTF.

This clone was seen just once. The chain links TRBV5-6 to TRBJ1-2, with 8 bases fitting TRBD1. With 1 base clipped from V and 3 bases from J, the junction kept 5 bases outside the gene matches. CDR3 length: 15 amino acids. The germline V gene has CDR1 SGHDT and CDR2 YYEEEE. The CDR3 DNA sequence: TGTGCCAGCAGCTTGACAGGGGGGAGGGACTATGGCTACACCTTC. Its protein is CASSLTGGRDYGYTF.

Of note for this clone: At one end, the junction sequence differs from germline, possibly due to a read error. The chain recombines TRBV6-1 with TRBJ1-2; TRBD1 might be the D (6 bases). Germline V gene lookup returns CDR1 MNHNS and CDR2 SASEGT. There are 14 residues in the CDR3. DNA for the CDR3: TGTGCCAGCAGTAACAGCAGGGGCAACTATGGCCACACCTTC. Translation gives CASSNSRGNYGHTF.

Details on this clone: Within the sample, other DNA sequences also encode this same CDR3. The CDR3 loop is CASSLSGSSYNEQFF. As DNA, the CDR3 is TGTGCCAGCAGTCTTAGCGGGAGCTCCTACAATGAGCAGTTCTTC. The chain recombines TRBV7-9 with TRBJ2-1; 9 positions match TRBD2. The CDR3 is 15 residues long. Trimming cost V 6 bases and J 0 bases; bases outside gene matches: 3. The germline gives CDR1 SEHNR, CDR2 FQNEAQ (reference sequence).

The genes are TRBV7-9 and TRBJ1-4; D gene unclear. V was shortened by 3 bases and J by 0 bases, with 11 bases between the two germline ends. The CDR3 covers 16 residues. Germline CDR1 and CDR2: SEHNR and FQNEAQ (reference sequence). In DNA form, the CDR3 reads TGTGCCAGCAGCTTTAGGCAGCCTGCAACTAATGAAAAACTGTTTTTT. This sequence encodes CASSFRQPATNEKLFF. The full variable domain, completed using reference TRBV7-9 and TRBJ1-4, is DTGVSQNPRHKITKRGQNVTFRCDPISEHNRLYWYRQTLGQGPEFLTYFQNEAQLEKSRLLSDRFSAERPKGSFSTLEIQRTEQGDSAMYLCASSFRQPATNEKLFFGSGTQLSVL.

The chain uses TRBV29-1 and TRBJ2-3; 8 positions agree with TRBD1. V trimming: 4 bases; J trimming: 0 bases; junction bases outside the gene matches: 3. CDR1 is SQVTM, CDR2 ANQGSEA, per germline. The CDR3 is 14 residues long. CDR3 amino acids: CSVATGGSTDTQYF. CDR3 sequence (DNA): TGCAGCGTTGCAACAGGGGGTAGCACAGATACGCAGTATTTT.

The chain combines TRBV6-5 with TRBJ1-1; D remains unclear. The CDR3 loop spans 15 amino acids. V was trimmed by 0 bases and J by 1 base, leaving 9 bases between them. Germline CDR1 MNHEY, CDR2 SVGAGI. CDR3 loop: CASSYSAQTNTEAFF. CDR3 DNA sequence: TGTGCCAGCAGTTACTCAGCACAGACGAACACTGAAGCTTTCTTT.

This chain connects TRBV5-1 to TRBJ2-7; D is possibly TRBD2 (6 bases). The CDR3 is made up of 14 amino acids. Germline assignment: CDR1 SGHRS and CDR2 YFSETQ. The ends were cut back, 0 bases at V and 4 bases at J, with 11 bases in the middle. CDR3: CASSLGIGTYEQYF. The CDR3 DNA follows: TGCGCCAGCAGCTTGGGGATCGGGACTTACGAGCAGTACTTC.

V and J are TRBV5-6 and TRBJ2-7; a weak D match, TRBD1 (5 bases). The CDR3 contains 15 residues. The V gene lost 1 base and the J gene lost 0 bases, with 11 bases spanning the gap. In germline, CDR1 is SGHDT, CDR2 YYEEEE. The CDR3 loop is CASSLLADSSYEQYF. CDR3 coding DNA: TGTGCCAGCAGCTTGCTCGCAGACAGCTCCTACGAGCAGTACTTC.

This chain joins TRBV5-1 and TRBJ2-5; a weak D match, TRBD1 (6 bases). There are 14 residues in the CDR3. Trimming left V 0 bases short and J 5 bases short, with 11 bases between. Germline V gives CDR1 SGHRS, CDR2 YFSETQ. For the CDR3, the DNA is TGCGCCAGCAGCTTGGACAGGGTAGCGGAGACCCAGTACTTC. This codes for CASSLDRVAETQYF.

The chain's CDR3 is CASSVGTSGRSYEQYF. Written as DNA, the CDR3 is TGTGCCAGCAGCGTTGGGACTAGCGGGCGCTCCTACGAGCAGTACTTC. The V call is TRBV9, the J call TRBJ2-7, with 12 bases aligning to TRBD2. The CDR3 runs to 16 residues. Germline V gene sequence: CDR1 SGDLS, CDR2 YYNGEE. With V trimmed by 2 bases and J by 0 bases, 3 bases remained unmatched.

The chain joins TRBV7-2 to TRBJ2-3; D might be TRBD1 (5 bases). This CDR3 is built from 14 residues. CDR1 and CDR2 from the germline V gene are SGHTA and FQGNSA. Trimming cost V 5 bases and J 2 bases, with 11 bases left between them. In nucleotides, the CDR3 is TGTGCCAGCAGCCCTGACAGAGCCACAGATACGCAGTATTTT. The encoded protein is CASSPDRATDTQYF. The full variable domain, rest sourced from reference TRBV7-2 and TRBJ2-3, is GAGVSQSPSNKVTEKGKDVELRCDPISGHTALYWYRQSLGQGLEFLIYFQGNSAPDKSGLPSDRFSAERTGGSVSTLTIQRTQQEDSAVYLCASSPDRATDTQYFGPGTRLTVL.